A single sample gave rise to the 16 T cell receptor beta chains below, sequenced in a study of shared clonotypes between healthy human individuals. Positively selected for CCR7, the CD45RO-negative cells used as naive CD8 cells excluded terminally differentiated effector memory CD45RA+ cells. Measured with immunoSEQ multiplex PCR; TCRdb has only the in-frame clones, and not every one. The sample consists of millions of clones, approximately 94% of them appearing once. The sequenced sample consisted of naive CD8+ T cells from PBMCs. The source is a man aged 18 to 29 in good health. Some clones in this sample may be carry-over from other donors' samples.

The rearrangement links TRBV28 to TRBJ2-3; D remains ambiguous. Germline-derived CDR1 and CDR2 are MDHEN and SYDVKM. V gave up 6 bases and J gave up 0 bases, with 4 bases separating them. The CDR3 runs 12 residues. CDR3 coding DNA: TGTGCCAGCAGCAGAAGCACAGATACGCAGTATTTT. Its translation: CASSRSTDTQYF.

The J gene is TRBJ2-7, the V gene TRBV7-9; the match to TRBD1 covers 9 bases. Germline loops: CDR1 SEHNR, CDR2 FQNEAQ (reference sequence). This CDR3 contains 15 residues. V lost 5 bases, J lost 3 bases, and 8 bases stayed unmatched. CDR3 in amino acids: CASSVRDREVYEQYF. In DNA form, the CDR3 reads TGTGCCAGCAGCGTACGGGACAGGGAAGTCTACGAGCAGTACTTC.

The rearrangement uses TRBV27 and TRBJ2-7; 14 bases line up with TRBD2. V shed 7 bases, J shed 2 bases, and the junction held 7 bases outside the gene matches. The CDR3 runs 16 residues. Germline V gene lookup returns CDR1 MNHEY and CDR2 SMNVEV (reference sequence). CDR3 in DNA: TGTGCCAGCATGACTAGCGGGAGGGCGGCAACCTACGAGCAGTACTTC. It yields the protein CASMTSGRAATYEQYF.

The chain employs TRBV6-5 and TRBJ2-7; no reliable D call. With 10 bases removed from V and 2 bases from J, the gap between germline ends came to 15 bases. Germline V gene sequence: CDR1 MNHEY, CDR2 SVGAGI. This CDR3 spans 13 amino acids. The CDR3 sequence: CATGSLMAYEQYF. CDR3 DNA sequence: TGTGCCACCGGGTCTCTCATGGCCTACGAGCAGTACTTC.

The chain combines TRBV25-1 with TRBJ1-4; possibly TRBD1 for D (5 bases). This CDR3 is 16 amino acids long. The V and J ends lost 2 bases and 6 bases respectively, with 16 bases between them. Germline V lookup: CDR1 MGHDK, CDR2 SYGVNS. The CDR3 nucleotides read TGTGCCAGCAGTGAAACCAGGGAAGGGGTCGATGAAAAACTGTTTTTT. Its protein is CASSETREGVDEKLFF.

The chain employs TRBV11-2 and TRBJ2-1; D possibly corresponds to TRBD2 (6 bases). The CDR3 sequence is 17 residues long. Germline loops: CDR1 SGHAT, CDR2 FQNNGV. V lost 4 bases and J 8 bases, leaving 24 bases between the germline ends. CDR3 protein: CASSSPVHGRTLDEQFF. CDR3 bases: TGTGCCAGCAGCTCTCCAGTGCACGGGAGAACTCTGGATGAGCAGTTCTTC.

This chain uses TRBV6-7 with TRBJ2-2, with 11 bases lining up with TRBD2. TRBV6-7 is flagged as an ORF with uncertain function. The CDR3 length is 17 residues. V gave up 4 bases and J gave up 6 bases; unmatched junction bases: 10. The CDR3 spells CASSLDSGRASAGELFF. CDR3 DNA sequence: TGTGCCAGCAGTTTGGATAGCGGGAGGGCCTCGGCCGGGGAGCTGTTTTTT.

This chain links TRBV27 with TRBJ2-1; 8 bases agree with TRBD1. The J segment lost 6 bases and the V segment lost 6 bases, leaving 4 bases of the junction unmatched. This CDR3 is 13 amino acids long. From germline, CDR1 is MNHEY and CDR2 SMNVEV (reference sequence). The CDR3 nucleotides are TGTGCCAGCAGCACAGGGACAGGCAATGAGCAGTTCTTC. Translating it yields CASSTGTGNEQFF.

The V gene is TRBV5-4, the J gene TRBJ1-2; weak D call: TRBD1 (6 bases). Trimming took off 4 bases at V and 5 bases at J, with 12 bases between the two ends. Germline V lookup: CDR1 SGHNT, CDR2 YYREEE (reference sequence). The CDR3 is made up of 13 amino acids. This CDR3 reads CASSDRLGYGYTF. Written as DNA, the CDR3 is TGTGCCAGCAGCGACAGGCTCGGGTATGGCTACACCTTC.

This chain links TRBV29-1 with TRBJ1-1, with D possibly matching TRBD1 (6 bases). Germline CDR1 is SQVTM and CDR2 is ANQGSEA. The CDR3 has 15 amino acids. V was pared by 0 bases and J by 4 bases, with 15 bases between. The CDR3 spells CSVEEGAWGGTEAFF. The CDR3 region has the DNA TGCAGCGTTGAAGAGGGGGCTTGGGGAGGCACTGAAGCTTTCTTT.

The chain couples TRBV11-2 to TRBJ2-1, with 9 nucleotides matching TRBD2. J gave up 7 bases and V 4 bases, and 8 bases lay outside the gene matches. The length of the CDR3 is 15 residues. CDR1 SGHAT and CDR2 FQNNGV come from the germline V gene. CDR3 amino acids: CASSYSGRLVNEQFF. CDR3 nucleotides: TGTGCCAGCAGCTACAGCGGGAGGCTTGTAAATGAGCAGTTCTTC. The full variable domain, in which reference TRBV11-2 and TRBJ2-1 provide the parts outside the CDR3, is EAGVAQSPRYKIIEKRQSVAFWCNPISGHATLYWYQQILGQGPKLLIQFQNNGVVDDSQLPKDRFSAERLKGVDSTLKIQPAKLEDSAVYLCASSYSGRLVNEQFFGPGTRLTVL.

The V gene is TRBV6-5, the J gene TRBJ2-2, with a tentative D call TRBD2 (5 bases). The CDR3 totals 14 residues. Deletions cut 2 bases from V and 5 bases from J, with 9 bases between. Germline lookup yields CDR1 MNHEY and CDR2 SVGAGI. The DNA of the CDR3 is TGTGCCAGCAGTTACCGGGATTCTACCGGGGAGCTGTTTTTT. It yields the protein CASSYRDSTGELFF.

This clone was seen only once. The gene calls are TRBV7-6 and TRBJ2-3; unclear D gene. Germline CDR1 and CDR2: SGHVS and FNYEAQ. Trimming took off 5 bases at V and 2 bases at J, with 11 bases between the two ends. This CDR3 is built from 14 residues. The CDR3: CASSHLKTTDTQYF. The CDR3 DNA is TGTGCCAGCAGCCACCTCAAAACCACAGATACGCAGTATTTT.

In its sample, this clone was seen once. V usage is TRBV6-1 and J usage is TRBJ1-5; D not resolved. Deletions cut 1 base from V and 4 bases from J, with 11 bases between. The germline gives CDR1 MNHNS, CDR2 SASEGT. The CDR3 is 15 residues long. CDR3 in DNA: TGTGCCAGCAGTGAAGTCGGCGCCCCAAATCAGCCCCAGCATTTT. Translated: CASSEVGAPNQPQHF.

V gene TRBV5-6 combines with J gene TRBJ2-3, with D possibly being TRBD1 (5 bases). The CDR3 contains 15 residues. V was trimmed by 0 bases and J by 4 bases, leaving 12 bases between them. Per the germline V gene, CDR1 is SGHDT and CDR2 is YYEEEE. The CDR3 nucleotides read TGTGCCAGCAGCTTGGAGCAGGGTCGCTCAGATACGCAGTATTTT. The encoded protein is CASSLEQGRSDTQYF.

This clone was recorded a few times. This chain uses TRBV9 with TRBJ1-1; D is unclear. Looked up from germline, CDR1 is SGDLS and CDR2 is YYNGEE. Trimming left V 0 bases short and J 0 bases short, with 12 bases between. CDR3 length: 16 amino acids. The CDR3, as DNA: TGTGCCAGCAGCGTAGTGGGAATGACGGTGAACACTGAAGCTTTCTTT. Encoded protein: CASSVVGMTVNTEAFF.